This T cell receptor beta chain is drawn from a study of identical twins (dated by TCRdb to between 2015 and 2016). Regarding the research as a whole: To test whether fetal clonotypes persist, this study deep-sequenced TCR alpha and beta repertoires from monozygotic twins, from unrelated adults of various ages, and from cord blood. Replicate twin experiments were performed at different times using different library preparation protocols to rule out contamination.

Its CDR3 holds 13 amino acids, cysteine through phenylalanine. Solely the CDR3 DNA is kept, with 39 bases framed from the first base. V lost 3 bases and J lost 5 bases; the stretch between them is 10 bases long. For CDR1 and CDR2, the germline V gene lists KGHSH and LQKENI. The research as a whole found: Zero-insertion analyses could be partly confounded by invariant T cells such as MAIT and iNKT, though diverse VJ usage argued against such confounding for most clonotypes. In monozygotic twins, out-of-frame TCR alpha sharing was systematically underestimated by recombination models, although the models agreed with sharing between unrelated individuals. Compared with coincidental sharing between unrelated individuals, out-of-frame TCR alpha sequences shared between twins showed an excess of sequences with low generation probability. Abundant cord blood beta clonotypes had fewer insertions, young adult naive repertoires showed a similar but weaker trend, and memory repertoires showed no such trend. Because the same donors could not be followed over many years, the conclusions relied on cross-sectional statistical analysis. Excess twin sharing in beta out-of-frame sequences was weaker because fewer shared sequences lowered the signal-to-noise ratio.

This clonotype has only a few counts. Its binding antigen is unknown. Base qualities are not at hand, and no much larger clone is one base apart. Only healthy Caucasian donors were included. Miltenyi CD45RO+ enrichment and human naive T-cell isolation kits were used to isolate memory (CD45RO+) and naive T cells from PBMC. Library generation was performed with 5' RACE. This sample was sequenced with an Illumina HiSeq 2000. Template switching added a universal primer binding site, and the final cDNA carried a unique molecular identifier that allowed TCR cDNA molecules to be counted accurately. Specific primers in the conserved constant-segment region were used to synthesize first-strand cDNA for the TCR alpha and beta chains. To control for contamination, every cDNA library was double barcoded, receiving both a SMART-Mk sample barcode and Illumina barcodes. TruSeq adapter sequences and Illumina sample barcodes were added in two successive PCR steps. The Illumina HiSeq platform was used with custom primers to sequence TCR alpha and beta cDNA libraries. The authors processed their data as follows. Unique molecular identifiers were extracted from raw reads with MiGEC, and CDR3 positions were determined with MiXCR. For each individual, recombination models were inferred using an EM algorithm with the repgenHMM and IGoR tools. Shared clonotypes were analyzed with the tcR package in R, and sharing was normalized by the product of cloneset sizes. To study raw recombination without the effects of thymic and clonal selection, out-of-frame nonproductive sequences were analyzed. TCRdb passed the public sequencing reads through fastp at Q25 and MiXCR, retaining productive beta sequences. Each entry merges the rows of one CDR3 protein and shows their most common DNA and genes. These V and J calls rely on TCRdb rather than the paper's analysis. A total of approximately 220,000 distinct CDR3 sequences appear in this sample, less than 9.5% of them only once. The ten largest clones capture approximately 5.1% of the sample.

The chain was built from TRBV18 and TRBJ1-2; confidence is insufficient to name the D gene. This TCR came from a woman under 30 in good health. Material for sequencing was memory (CD45RO+) T cells sorted from blood. In the paper's terms, the cell subset or site label means: CD45RO+ enriched T cells. The sequence in DNA is TGTGCCAGCTCACCGGAGGACGCATATGGCTACACCTTC. Its product reads: CASSPEDAYGYTF.